In this sample, the clone carrying this T cell receptor beta chain turned up a few times. This sample stems from a study of blood T cells in healthy people across ages. V lost 6 bases to trimming and J lost 3 bases, with 5 bases between them. Looked up from germline, CDR1 is SGHTA and CDR2 is FQGNSA. The CDR3 has 12 residues. The second PCR ran roughly 6 to 12 cycles with a sample-barcoded 5' primer and J-beta primers. Sequencing of every sample gave 3 million or more CDR3-containing paired-end reads. TCRdb re-called the 5' RACE reads through MiXCR, storing one row per CDR3 protein. The sample has roughly 1.5 million distinct CDR3 sequences, about 42% seen once.

The material sequenced was blood. The rearrangement uses TRBV7-2 and TRBJ2-2, with a tentative D call TRBD2 (5 bases). This receptor was taken from a woman between 18 and 29 years old in good health. The CDR3 here is CASREDTGELFF. DNA of the CDR3: TGTGCCAGCAGGGAGGACACCGGGGAGCTGTTTTTT.